The 3 T cell receptor beta chains reported below all come from one sample, sequenced in a study of T cells in Graves' hyperthyroidism and ophthalmopathy. TCR beta CDR3 regions were amplified from RNA transcripts. TCR CDR3 regions were first amplified by RT-PCR with HTBI primers. From the multiplex PCR reads, TCRdb called clonotypes with MiXCR, one entry per CDR3 protein. This sample has about 400,000 distinct CDR3 sequences; about 13% occur once, and the top ten carry less than 6.5%. Sequencing was done on a sample of blood. The receptors stem from a woman under 30 with Graves' hyperthyroidism.

The chain joins TRBV2 to TRBJ2-3, with 7 nucleotides matching TRBD2. The germline V gene encodes CDR1 SNHLY and CDR2 FYNNEI. V dropped 2 bases and J dropped 4; count of bases not matched to a gene: 6. The CDR3 contains 15 residues. Here the CDR3 reads CASSESGTPPDTQYF. For the CDR3, the DNA is TGTGCCAGCAGTGAAAGCGGGACCCCCCCAGATACGCAGTATTTT. Variable domain in full (rest from reference TRBV2 and TRBJ2-3): EPEVTQTPSHQVTQMGQEVILRCVPISNHLYFYWYRQILGQKVEFLVSFYNNEISEKSEIFDDQFSVERPDGSNFTLKIRSTKLEDSAMYFCASSESGTPPDTQYFGPGTRLTVL.

The CDR3 DNA sequence: TGCAGTGCTAGAGAGGCTAGCGGAGCCGGTCGGGGGACCCAGTACTTC. Translated, it gives CSAREASGAGRGTQYF. The chain combines TRBV20-1 with TRBJ2-5; TRBD2 matches 7 bases. V lost 0 bases to trimming and J lost 7 bases; unmatched junction nucleotides: 14. The CDR3 totals 16 residues. CDR1 and CDR2 from the germline V gene are DFQATT and SNEGSKA (reference sequence).

At least ten counts were recorded for this clonotype. One end of the junction is discordant with germline, which a read error may explain. The gene calls are TRBV7-7 and TRBJ2-3; no reliable D call. The CDR3 spans 14 residues. CDR1 SSHAT and CDR2 FNYEAQ come from the germline V gene (reference sequence). The CDR3 is CASSLGTKSDTQYF. Here the CDR3 DNA reads TGTGCTAGCAGCTTAGGTACGAAGTCAGATACGCAGTATTTT.